Below are 27 T cell receptor beta chains sequenced from a single sample in a study of shared clonotypes between healthy human individuals. Naive CD8 populations comprised CD45RO-negative cells positively selected for CCR7, excluding terminally differentiated effector memory CD45RA+ cells. Assay: immunoSEQ multiplex PCR; the TCRdb copy retains only in-frame clones and omits some. Of about 580,000 clones in the sample, 95% to 98% were seen once. Input material: naive CD8+ T cells sorted from blood. The receptor source for this set is a man aged 25-40 years in good health.

The rearrangement links TRBV28 to TRBJ2-1; possibly TRBD2 for D (5 bases). The CDR3 is made up of 14 amino acids. Looked up from germline, CDR1 is MDHEN and CDR2 is SYDVKM. V lost 2 bases and J lost 5, with 10 bases in between. CDR3 loop: CASSLERLDNEQFF. The CDR3 bases are TGTGCCAGCAGTTTAGAGCGGCTAGACAATGAGCAGTTCTTC.

The chain employs TRBV7-9 and TRBJ2-1, with 10 positions matching TRBD1. There are 14 residues in the CDR3. The germline V gene encodes CDR1 SEHNR and CDR2 FQNEAQ (reference sequence). The junction had 7 bases not matched to a gene; V was cut back by 8 bases and J by 6 bases. The CDR3 region is CASGGDRGGNEQFF. The CDR3 DNA reads TGTGCCAGCGGCGGGGACAGGGGTGGCAATGAGCAGTTCTTC.

V usage is TRBV27 and J usage is TRBJ2-1, with 8 bases fitting TRBD2. The CDR3 runs to 16 residues. V was clipped by 5 bases and J by 4 bases; unmatched bases: 10. In germline, CDR1 is MNHEY, CDR2 SMNVEV (reference sequence). The CDR3 nucleotides are TGTGCCAGCAGTACTACTAGCGGTGCTGGTTACAATGAGCAGTTCTTC. Residues: CASSTTSGAGYNEQFF.

The rearrangement uses TRBV10-2 and TRBJ2-1; D may correspond to TRBD1 or TRBD2 (6 bases each). V dropped 7 bases and J dropped 6 bases, with 7 bases sitting between them. Germline V gene sequence: CDR1 WSHSY, CDR2 SAAADI. This CDR3 region has 11 residues. The CDR3 sequence is CASKGGNEQFF. The CDR3 nucleotides read TGCGCCAGCAAGGGGGGCAATGAGCAGTTCTTC.

V and J are TRBV13 and TRBJ2-7; tentative D call: TRBD1 (6 bases). The germline gives CDR1 PRHDT, CDR2 FYEKMQ (reference sequence). The V end was cut by 6 bases, the J end by 7 bases, with 13 bases between. The CDR3 sequence is 12 residues long. As DNA, the CDR3 is TGTGCCAGCAGGGAAGGGGGTAGGGAGCAGTACTTC. The encoded protein is CASREGGREQYF.

This clone was observed a single time. The rearrangement joins TRBV19 to TRBJ2-7; D gene ambiguous. Germline V gives CDR1 LNHDA, CDR2 SQIVND (reference sequence). Between the trimmed V and J ends, which lost 3 bases and 1 base, there was a span of 10 bases. This CDR3 spans 14 amino acids. CDR3 loop: CASSMAIGSYEQYF. In DNA form, the CDR3 reads TGTGCCAGTAGTATGGCCATCGGATCCTACGAGCAGTACTTC.

J is TRBJ2-7 and V is TRBV29-1; the D gene is possibly TRBD1 (5 bases). This CDR3 is built from 13 residues. The V gene's germline CDR1 is SQVTM and CDR2 ANQGSEA. The ends were cut back, 1 base at V and 2 bases at J, with 9 bases in the middle. The CDR3 DNA reads as TGCAGCGTTGAAGCTGACAGCCCCTACGAGCAGTACTTC. It codes for CSVEADSPYEQYF.

The chain combines TRBV6-6 with TRBJ1-2; D is perhaps TRBD1 (5 bases). Germline V gene data show CDR1 as MNHNY and CDR2 as SVGAGI (reference sequence). This CDR3 spans 16 amino acids. Between the trimmed V and J ends, which lost 0 bases and 6 bases, there was a span of 17 bases. The CDR3 protein is CASSYSPGWEVDGYTF. The CDR3 nucleotides read TGTGCCAGCAGTTACTCGCCAGGGTGGGAGGTTGATGGCTACACCTTC.

This chain joins TRBV7-6 and TRBJ2-3, with 9 bases matching TRBD1. V lost 4 bases, J lost 4 bases, and 3 bases stayed unmatched. The CDR3 has 14 amino acids. Germline V lookup: CDR1 SGHVS, CDR2 FNYEAQ. CDR3 DNA sequence: TGTGCCAGCAGCTCGGGACAGGGTCCAGATACGCAGTATTTT. Encoded protein: CASSSGQGPDTQYF. Looking up the rest from reference TRBV7-6 and TRBJ2-3 gives the full variable domain: GAGVSQSPRYKVTKRGQDVALRCDPISGHVSLYWYRQALGQGPEFLTYFNYEAQQDKSGLPNDRFSAERPEGSISTLTIQRTEQRDSAMYRCASSSGQGPDTQYFGPGTRLTVL.

The V and J genes are TRBV4-2 and TRBJ2-7, with 10 nucleotides matching TRBD2. V gave up 0 bases and J gave up 7 bases; unmatched junction bases: 9. The CDR3 is 16 amino acids. Germline assignment: CDR1 LGHNA and CDR2 YNFKEQ. CDR3 region: CASSQDAGLAAREQYF. In DNA form, the CDR3 reads TGTGCCAGCAGCCAAGATGCTGGACTAGCGGCTCGGGAGCAGTACTTC.

J is TRBJ2-3 and V is TRBV9; 12 bases are shared with TRBD1. This CDR3 region has 18 residues. Germline CDR1 SGDLS, CDR2 YYNGEE. V was clipped by 1 base and J by 1 base; unmatched bases: 7. CDR3 sequence: CASSVSLGTGGRTDTQYF. Here the CDR3 DNA reads TGTGCCAGCAGCGTAAGTCTAGGGACAGGGGGCCGCACAGATACGCAGTATTTT.

This rearrangement joins TRBV4-1 to TRBJ2-3; D tentatively fits TRBD1 or TRBD2 (5 bases each). This CDR3 is built from 16 residues. V was clipped by 1 base and J by 0 bases, with 11 bases between them. Germline V CDR1 and CDR2: MGHRA, YSYEKL. CDR3 in DNA: TGCGCCAGCAGCCAAGCGGGGCGACGGAGCACAGATACGCAGTATTTT. Encoded protein: CASSQAGRRSTDTQYF.

Details on this clone: This same CDR3 is encoded by further DNA sequences in the sample. V is TRBV5-1 and J is TRBJ2-7; 14 bases are a match to TRBD2. The CDR3 consists of 15 residues. Germline-derived CDR1 and CDR2 are SGHRS and YFSETQ. The V segment lost 2 bases and the J segment 3 bases; nucleotides outside the gene matches: 1. CDR3 in DNA: TGCGCCAGCAGCTTCGGGACTAGCGGGAGCTACGAGCAGTACTTC. Residues: CASSFGTSGSYEQYF.

The rearrangement uses TRBV9 and TRBJ2-2, with 9 nucleotides matching TRBD2. The CDR3 extends over 15 amino acids. J was trimmed by 6 bases and V by 1 base; bases with no gene match: 4. The germline gives CDR1 SGDLS, CDR2 YYNGEE. CDR3 in DNA: TGTGCCAGCAGCGTATTTCTAGCGGGACCCGGGGAGCTGTTTTTT. Protein: CASSVFLAGPGELFF.

The chain combines TRBV7-6 with TRBJ2-7; 7 bases line up with TRBD1. Trimming cost V 0 bases and J 4 bases; bases outside gene matches: 6. The CDR3 sequence is 15 residues long. Germline V gene sequence: CDR1 SGHVS, CDR2 FNYEAQ. CDR3 sequence: CASSLAPGQTYEQYF. In DNA form, the CDR3 reads TGTGCCAGCAGCTTAGCGCCGGGACAGACTTACGAGCAGTACTTC.

The chain employs TRBV5-1 and TRBJ2-1; D tentatively reads TRBD1 or TRBD2 (5 bases each). The germline CDR1 and CDR2 sequences are SGHRS and YFSETQ. CDR3 length equals 12 residues. Trimming left V 3 bases short and J 10 bases short, with 11 bases between. CDR3 coding DNA: TGCGCCAGCAGCTCACCGGGGCCCGAGCAGTTCTTC. It yields the protein CASSSPGPEQFF. The full variable domain, rest sourced from reference TRBV5-1 and TRBJ2-1, is KAGVTQTPRYLIKTRGQQVTLSCSPISGHRSVSWYQQTPGQGLQFLFEYFSETQRNKGNFPGRFSGRQFSNSRSEMNVSTLELGDSALYLCASSSPGPEQFFGPGTRLTVL.

The rearrangement joins TRBV7-8 to TRBJ2-7, with D perhaps TRBD1 (5 bases). V shed 6 bases and J shed 5 bases, with 11 bases lying between them. The CDR3 contains 12 residues. Germline CDR1 and CDR2: SGHVS and FQNEAQ. The CDR3 protein is CASRPWGDEQYF. Here the CDR3 DNA reads TGTGCCAGCAGGCCTTGGGGCGACGAGCAGTACTTC.

This rearrangement joins TRBV2 to TRBJ2-3; 10 nucleotides align to TRBD2. The CDR3 length is 15 residues. V lost 6 bases, J lost 5 bases, and 8 bases stayed unmatched. Germline lookup yields CDR1 SNHLY and CDR2 FYNNEI. In nucleotides, the CDR3 is TGTGCCAGCAGGGGGCCGGGACTAGCGATAGATACGCAGTATTTT. It yields the protein CASRGPGLAIDTQYF.

V and J are TRBV18 and TRBJ2-7; tentatively, D is TRBD2 (6 bases). CDR1 is KGHSH and CDR2 is LQKENI in the germline V gene. V was shortened by 6 bases and J by 2 bases, with 20 bases between the two germline ends. The CDR3 runs 16 residues. CDR3 amino acids: CASSPGMGRFAYEQYF. The DNA for the CDR3 is TGTGCCAGCTCTCCGGGGATGGGGAGGTTTGCCTACGAGCAGTACTTC.

The chain's CDR3 is CATPLGGYTF. In nucleotides, the CDR3 is TGTGCCACCCCCTTAGGGGGCTACACCTTC. The V call is TRBV2, the J call TRBJ1-2, with D unresolved. V lost 10 bases, J lost 8 bases, and 11 bases lay in between. CDR3 length: 10 amino acids. Germline CDR1 and CDR2: SNHLY and FYNNEI.

The rearrangement uses TRBV6-4 and TRBJ2-1, with 8 bases that match TRBD2. The V gene's germline CDR1 is MRHNA and CDR2 SNTAGT. CDR3 length equals 16 residues. V dropped 2 bases and J dropped 0; count of bases not matched to a gene: 3. This chain's CDR3 is CASSDSGGSSYNEQFF. The CDR3, as DNA: TGTGCCAGCAGTGACAGCGGGGGAAGCTCCTACAATGAGCAGTTCTTC.

The rearrangement links TRBV10-1 to TRBJ2-7; possible D gene TRBD1, 5 bases. There are 13 residues in the CDR3. Germline V gives CDR1 WNHNN, CDR2 SYGVQD (reference sequence). Trimming shortened V by 6 bases and J by 1 base, and 10 bases separated the two germline ends. In nucleotides, the CDR3 is TGCGCCAGCAGACAGGACGGGTCCTACGAGCAGTACTTC. It is translated as CASRQDGSYEQYF.

This chain connects TRBV9 to TRBJ2-7; tentatively, D is TRBD2 (6 bases). V gave up 0 bases and J gave up 5 bases, with 15 bases separating them. Germline CDR1 SGDLS, CDR2 YYNGEE. CDR3 size: 15 residues. The CDR3 loop reads CASSVAGVSLDEQYF. The CDR3 nucleotides are TGTGCCAGCAGCGTAGCGGGAGTTTCGTTGGACGAGCAGTACTTC.

V usage is TRBV4-1 and J usage is TRBJ2-3; D is uncertain. The CDR3 contains 15 residues. V lost 0 bases and J 0 bases, leaving 7 bases between the germline ends. Germline loops: CDR1 MGHRA, CDR2 YSYEKL. CDR3 nucleotide sequence: TGCGCCAGCAGCCAAGAGTTCTTTAGCACAGATACGCAGTATTTT. This translates into CASSQEFFSTDTQYF.

As to this clone: Other DNA sequences in the same sample also yield this CDR3. The chain uses TRBV27 and TRBJ2-1; 7 bases line up with TRBD2. In germline, CDR1 is MNHEY, CDR2 SMNVEV (reference sequence). CDR3 length: 15 residues. After removal of 1 base from V and 1 base from J, the junction contained 1 base not matched to a gene. CDR3 bases: TGTGCCAGCAGTTTATTGGGGGGGTCCTACAATGAGCAGTTCTTC. Translated, it gives CASSLLGGSYNEQFF.

V usage is TRBV9 and J usage is TRBJ2-7, with 8 positions matching TRBD2. This CDR3 contains 15 residues. With V trimmed by 3 bases and J by 2 bases, 7 bases remained unmatched. Germline V gene data show CDR1 as SGDLS and CDR2 as YYNGEE. The CDR3: CASSAGGTRTYEQYF. CDR3 nucleotide sequence: TGTGCCAGCAGCGCTGGGGGGACTAGAACCTACGAGCAGTACTTC.

This clone was counted a single time. The rearrangement links TRBV6-1 to TRBJ2-4, with 11 bases fitting TRBD2. The CDR3 spans 16 residues. The junction had 8 bases not matched to a gene; V was cut back by 4 bases and J by 6 bases. Germline CDR1 is MNHNS and CDR2 is SASEGT. Here the CDR3 reads CASSVGLAVGGNIQYF. In nucleotides, the CDR3 is TGTGCCAGCAGTGTGGGACTAGCGGTGGGAGGAAACATTCAGTACTTC.